A single sample gave rise to the 18 T cell receptor beta chains below, sequenced in a study of response to subunit inactivated influenza vaccine. TCRdb ran MiXCR on the RT-PCR reads and lists one entry per CDR3 protein. The repertoire holds more than 600,000 distinct CDR3 sequences, with approximately 17% as singletons. Sequenced material: PBMCs from blood, taken 5 to 6 days after vaccination. These receptors all come from a man over 45 who received an inactivated influenza vaccine.

The chain uses TRBV11-2 and TRBJ1-2; D unclear. The CDR3 extends over 17 amino acids. Per germline, CDR1 SGHAT and CDR2 FQNNGV. Trimming removed 3 bases at V and 2 bases at J, with 19 bases between. Here the CDR3 reads CASSFAGMGSLNYGYTF. Here the CDR3 DNA reads TGTGCCAGCAGCTTTGCTGGCATGGGATCCTTGAACTATGGCTACACCTTC.

The chain uses TRBV6-5 and TRBJ2-7; D may be TRBD2 (6 bases). V shed 2 bases and J shed 6 bases, with 17 bases lying between them. CDR1 and CDR2 from the germline V gene are MNHEY and SVGAGI. The CDR3 is 15 amino acids. The CDR3 reads CASSYGLEGGLEQYF. As DNA, the CDR3 is TGTGCCAGCAGTTACGGACTGGAGGGCGGGCTCGAGCAGTACTTC.

The rearrangement joins TRBV5-6 to TRBJ2-3; D not certain. The CDR3 consists of 13 residues. Trimming removed 5 bases at V and 2 bases at J, with 9 bases between. Per the germline V gene, CDR1 is SGHDT and CDR2 is YYEEEE. This chain's CDR3 is CASRKQNTDTQYF. The DNA for the CDR3 is TGTGCCAGCAGAAAACAAAACACAGATACGCAGTATTTT.

In this sample, this clonotype turned up a few times. The chain couples TRBV12-3 or TRBV12-4 to TRBJ2-7; no clear D. V lost 7 bases to trimming and J lost 0 bases, with 13 bases between them. The length of the CDR3 is 14 residues. The CDR3 region is CASTRTANSYEQYF. The CDR3 DNA is TGTGCCAGCACGCGAACAGCTAACTCCTACGAGCAGTACTTC.

The V call is TRBV6-5, the J call TRBJ2-5, with 7 bases identical to TRBD2. Germline V gene data show CDR1 as MNHEY and CDR2 as SVGAGI. V dropped 2 bases and J dropped 7; count of bases not matched to a gene: 10. The CDR3 length is 15 residues. CDR3 loop: CASSYSKRGVRTQYF. The CDR3 DNA sequence: TGTGCCAGCAGTTACAGCAAACGGGGGGTTAGGACCCAGTACTTC.

This clonotype was seen a handful of times. V gene TRBV4-3 combines with J gene TRBJ2-2; unclear D gene. Trimming took off 1 base at V and 3 bases at J, with 9 bases between the two ends. CDR3 length: 15 amino acids. Germline V CDR1 and CDR2: LGHNA, YSLEER. This CDR3 reads CASSQVAGHTGELFF. CDR3 coding DNA: TGCGCCAGCAGCCAAGTAGCTGGACACACCGGGGAGCTGTTTTTT.

This clonotype was detected many times. V gene TRBV29-1 combines with J gene TRBJ2-7; TRBD1 might be the D (6 bases). CDR1 is SQVTM and CDR2 is ANQGSEA in the germline V gene. The CDR3 totals 11 residues. V lost 7 bases and J lost 5, with 12 bases in between. The CDR3 region has the DNA TGCAGCGCCACGAAGGGGGACGAGCAGTACTTC. The encoded protein is CSATKGDEQYF.

Note on this clonotype: A much larger clone differs by one base, so this may be a read error. The chain carries TRBV20-1 and TRBJ2-7, with 7 positions matching TRBD1. Per germline, CDR1 DFQATT and CDR2 SNEGSKA (reference sequence). The CDR3 has 14 residues. The CDR3 loop reads CSASPRDSLGEQHF. As DNA, the CDR3 is TGCAGTGCTAGTCCCCGGGACAGCCTTGGGGAGCAGCACTTC.

This clonotype turned up a few times. The rearrangement links TRBV10-3 to TRBJ1-1, with 7 bases fitting TRBD1. Looked up from germline, CDR1 is ENHRY and CDR2 is SYGVKD. Unmatched junction bases numbered 9, after V lost 4 bases and J lost 7 bases. The CDR3 covers 14 residues. The CDR3 reads CAISAPPGGNEAFF. In DNA form, the CDR3 reads TGTGCCATCAGTGCTCCCCCAGGGGGGAATGAAGCTTTCTTT.

This chain links TRBV7-9 with TRBJ2-5; D remains ambiguous. This CDR3 is 15 amino acids long. Germline V lookup: CDR1 SEHNR, CDR2 FQNEAQ (reference sequence). V shed 1 base and J shed 5 bases, with 14 bases lying between them. CDR3 sequence: CASSLEESRRETQYF. CDR3 nucleotides: TGTGCCAGCAGCTTAGAGGAGTCTAGGCGGGAGACCCAGTACTTC.

The chain is built from TRBV5-1 and TRBJ2-5; perhaps TRBD1 as D (5 bases). The CDR3 has 14 amino acids. The germline V gene has CDR1 SGHRS and CDR2 YFSETQ. Trimming removed 4 bases from V and 0 bases from J, with 10 bases in between. This CDR3 is CASSPTVNQETQYF. The CDR3 DNA is TGCGCCAGCAGCCCGACAGTAAACCAAGAGACCCAGTACTTC. The entire variable domain, with the rest obtained from reference TRBV5-1 and TRBJ2-5, is as follows: KAGVTQTPRYLIKTRGQQVTLSCSPISGHRSVSWYQQTPGQGLQFLFEYFSETQRNKGNFPGRFSGRQFSNSRSEMNVSTLELGDSALYLCASSPTVNQETQYFGPGTRLLVL.

The chain couples TRBV12-3 or TRBV12-4 to TRBJ2-1, with 7 bases fitting TRBD2. The CDR3 totals 14 residues. V shed 5 bases, J shed 3 bases, and the junction held 4 bases outside the gene matches. Here the CDR3 DNA reads TGTGCCAGCAGTCCCGGGACTATCTACAATGAGCAGTTCTTC. Translation: CASSPGTIYNEQFF.

In its sample, this clonotype was seen a few times. The rearrangement joins TRBV4-2 to TRBJ2-2; unclear D gene. Trimming took 4 bases from V and 0 from J, leaving 12 bases between them. The germline V gene encodes CDR1 LGHNA and CDR2 YNFKEQ. The CDR3 spans 16 residues. CDR3 sequence (DNA): TGTGCCAGCAGCCCCCCAACTCGAACGAACACCGGGGAGCTGTTTTTT. Encoded protein: CASSPPTRTNTGELFF.

This clonotype was counted many times. This chain connects TRBV20-1 to TRBJ1-2; D ambiguous. CDR1 and CDR2 (germline): DFQATT, SNEGSKA (reference sequence). Trimming stripped 3 bases from V and 8 bases from J, with 19 bases between. This CDR3 comprises 14 residues. The CDR3 region has the DNA TGCAGTGCTAGCCACCTGGGAGGGTTTGGAGGCTACACCTTC. This translates into CSASHLGGFGGYTF.

This clonotype was detected only a few times. This chain links TRBV15 with TRBJ2-5, with D perhaps matching TRBD2 (6 bases). The CDR3 covers 16 residues. Trimming shortened V by 0 bases and J by 5 bases, and 16 bases separated the two germline ends. CDR1 LNHNV and CDR2 YYDKDF come from the germline V gene (reference sequence). The CDR3 DNA is TGTGCCACCAGCAGAGATCAGTTTGGAAGCGGGGAGACCCAGTACTTC. It codes for CATSRDQFGSGETQYF.

This clonotype has a handful of counts. The chain employs TRBV12-3 or TRBV12-4 and TRBJ1-6; 11 nucleotides agree with TRBD1. J lost 10 bases, V lost 1 base, and 3 bases had no gene match. The CDR3 is 15 residues long. The CDR3 DNA sequence: TGTGCCAGCAGTTTAGGGACAGGGGGCAGATCACCCCTCCACTTT. Residues: CASSLGTGGRSPLHF.

This rearrangement joins TRBV18 to TRBJ1-1; weak D call: TRBD1 (6 bases). CDR1 is KGHSH, CDR2 LQKENI, per germline. The CDR3 runs 13 residues. V lost 8 bases and J lost 1, with 11 bases in between. For the CDR3, the DNA is TGTGCCAGCCGCCCGGACAGGAACACTGAAGCTTTCTTT. It is translated as CASRPDRNTEAFF.

This clonotype was found once. The chain uses TRBV18 and TRBJ1-4, with a tentative D call TRBD1 (5 bases). CDR1 and CDR2 from the germline V gene are KGHSH and LQKENI. The CDR3 is made up of 15 amino acids. Trimming cost V 3 bases and J 8 bases, with 16 bases left between them. The CDR3 region is CASSPGRAPGEKLFF. CDR3 DNA sequence: TGTGCCAGCTCACCGGGCAGGGCCCCGGGCGAAAAACTGTTTTTT. Full variable domain (remainder filled in from reference TRBV18 and TRBJ1-4): NAGVMQNPRHLVRRRGQEARLRCSPMKGHSHVYWYRQLPEEGLKFMVYLQKENIIDESGMPKERFSAEFPKEGPSILRIQQVVRGDSAAYFCASSPGRAPGEKLFFGSGTQLSVL.